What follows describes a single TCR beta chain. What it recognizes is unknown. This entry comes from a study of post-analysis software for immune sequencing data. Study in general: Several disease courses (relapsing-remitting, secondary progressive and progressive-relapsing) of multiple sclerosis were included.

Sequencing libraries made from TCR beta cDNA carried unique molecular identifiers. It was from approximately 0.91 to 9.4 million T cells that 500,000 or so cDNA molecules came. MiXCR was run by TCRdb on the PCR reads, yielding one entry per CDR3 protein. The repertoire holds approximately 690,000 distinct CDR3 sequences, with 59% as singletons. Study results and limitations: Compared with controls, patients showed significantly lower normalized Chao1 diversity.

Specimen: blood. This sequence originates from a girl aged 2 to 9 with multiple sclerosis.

CDR3 residues: CSVVGTSGGFNEQFF. The CDR3 region has the DNA TGCAGCGTTGTGGGGACTAGCGGGGGGTTCAATGAGCAGTTCTTC. The genes are TRBV29-1 and TRBJ2-1; 15 nucleotides line up with TRBD2. This CDR3 is built from 15 residues. V dropped 4 bases and J dropped 6; count of bases not matched to a gene: 4. Germline CDR1 reads SQVTM; CDR2 reads ANQGSEA.